The next 15 T cell receptor beta chains were all read from a single sample in a study of T-cell memory formation after mild COVID-19 (TCRdb year 2021). Library prep was done by 5' RACE. Sequencing was carried out with an Illumina NovaSeq 6000. TCRdb reprocessed the public reads (quality trimming at Q25 with fastp, clone calling with MiXCR) and kept in-frame beta chains. Every CDR3 protein is listed once, alongside the most common genes and DNA of its rows. The sample table lists some 40,000 distinct CDR3 sequences, 7.3% of them with a count of one. About 1.5% of the sample is held by the ten biggest clonotypes. Sequenced: PBMCs or a T cell subset sorted from them (not recorded which). The receptors originated from a man younger than 35 who had mild COVID-19 (a few samples of this study predate the infection). The sample titles of this study are shuffled in the database, so cell type and time point are left out; the donor was told from shared clones.

This clonotype was counted a few times. The chain uses TRBV5-1 and TRBJ2-3, with 8 bases lining up with TRBD2. V trimming: 1 base; J trimming: 3 bases; junction bases outside the gene matches: 7. The V gene's germline CDR1 is SGHRS and CDR2 YFSETQ. The CDR3 loop spans 16 amino acids. CDR3 in DNA: TGCGCCAGCAGCTTGCTGTCGGGGGGGCCGACAGATACGCAGTATTTT. Translated, it gives CASSLLSGGPTDTQYF.

This clonotype was seen many times. This sequence joins TRBV9 and TRBJ2-1; either TRBD1 or TRBD2 may fit D (5 bases each). Trimming left V 0 bases short and J 8 bases short, with 18 bases between. The CDR3 has 16 amino acids. Germline assignment: CDR1 SGDLS and CDR2 YYNGEE. CDR3 nucleotides: TGTGCCAGCAGCGTAGGGGGAGCCCGACAAGGGGATGAGCAGTTCTTC. Translating it yields CASSVGGARQGDEQFF.

This rearrangement joins TRBV6-2 or TRBV6-3 to TRBJ2-1; D is possibly TRBD2 (5 bases). The CDR3 consists of 14 residues. V shed 6 bases and J shed 6 bases, with 15 bases lying between them. Germline CDR1 and CDR2: MNHEY and SVGEGT. Written as DNA, the CDR3 is TGTGCCAGCAGGGCGGGCCCCTTTCCCAATGAGCAGTTCTTC. It encodes CASRAGPFPNEQFF.

Many counts were recorded for this clonotype. The chain uses TRBV6-5 and TRBJ2-1; 8 bases match TRBD2. The junction had 8 bases not matched to a gene; V was cut back by 7 bases and J by 9 bases. Per germline, CDR1 MNHEY and CDR2 SVGAGI. This CDR3 is built from 13 residues. The CDR3 DNA reads as TGTGCCAGCAAAAACGGGGGGGCCCCTGAGCAGTTCTTC. Protein product: CASKNGGAPEQFF.

This chain uses TRBV7-9 with TRBJ1-2; D ambiguous. V lost 4 bases to trimming and J lost 0 bases, with 12 bases between them. The CDR3 sequence is 15 residues long. Germline CDR1 reads SEHNR; CDR2 reads FQNEAQ (reference sequence). The CDR3 nucleotides read TGTGCCAGCAGCTCGGCCCTGGAAGCTAACTATGGCTACACCTTC. It codes for CASSSALEANYGYTF. The variable domain in full, with the rest retrieved from reference TRBV7-9 and TRBJ1-2, is DTGVSQNPRHKITKRGQNVTFRCDPISEHNRLYWYRQTLGQGPEFLTYFQNEAQLEKSRLLSDRFSAERPKGSFSTLEIQRTEQGDSAMYLCASSSALEANYGYTFGSGTRLTVV.

The chain carries TRBV7-9 and TRBJ2-3; 9 nucleotides align to TRBD2. CDR3 length: 15 residues. CDR1 is SEHNR and CDR2 is FQNEAQ in the germline V gene (reference sequence). The V and J ends lost 7 bases and 2 bases, in that order; junction bases with no gene match: 7. The CDR3 region has the DNA TGTGCCAGCAAGACTAGCGGATTCAACACAGATACGCAGTATTTT. Its translation is CASKTSGFNTDTQYF.

The rearrangement joins TRBV29-1 to TRBJ2-1, with 9 bases matching TRBD1. Trimming removed 6 bases from V and 11 bases from J; junction bases left unmatched: 8. Germline V lookup: CDR1 SQVTM, CDR2 ANQGSEA. This CDR3 region has 12 residues. The DNA of the CDR3 is TGCAGCGTACACACAGGGGGCCCCCAGCAGTTCTTC. As protein: CSVHTGGPQQFF.

This sequence joins TRBV6-6 and TRBJ2-7; 7 nucleotides align to TRBD1. The V gene end was trimmed by 0 bases and the J gene end by 8 bases; junction bases not matched to a gene: 10. CDR1 is MNHNY, CDR2 SVGAGI, per germline (reference sequence). The CDR3 is made up of 15 amino acids. As DNA, the CDR3 is TGTGCCAGCAGTTACTCGGCAGGGGGTCCCCTCCAGCAGTACGTC. The encoded protein is CASSYSAGGPLQQYV.

This clonotype was seen repeatedly, ten times or more. The CDR3 sequence: CASSLGLAGDTDTQYF. The CDR3 region has the DNA TGCGCCAGCAGCTTGGGACTAGCGGGGGACACAGATACGCAGTATTTT. V is TRBV5-1 and J is TRBJ2-3, with 12 positions matching TRBD2. CDR1 is SGHRS, CDR2 YFSETQ, per germline. The trim removed 0 bases at V and 2 bases at J, leaving 1 base unmatched. The CDR3 is 16 amino acids.

The V and J genes are TRBV6-2 or TRBV6-3 and TRBJ2-7; D perhaps matches TRBD1 (5 bases). Trimming removed 2 bases from V and 6 bases from J, with 14 bases in between. Germline assignment: CDR1 MNHEY and CDR2 SVGEGT. The CDR3 sequence is 14 residues long. The CDR3 nucleotides read TGTGCCAGCAGTTACGCTATAACAGGACCCGAGCAGTACGTC. Encoded protein: CASSYAITGPEQYV.

This clonotype was detected many times. This chain connects TRBV20-1 to TRBJ2-4, with a weak D call TRBD1 (6 bases). CDR3 length equals 12 residues. Trimming took off 3 bases at V and 9 bases at J, with 12 bases between the two ends. The V gene's germline CDR1 is DFQATT and CDR2 SNEGSKA (reference sequence). The CDR3 protein is CSASRQAPIQYF. The CDR3 bases are TGCAGTGCTAGCAGACAGGCCCCCATTCAGTACTTC.

The chain recombines TRBV6-6 with TRBJ2-7; 7 positions agree with TRBD2. CDR3 size: 14 residues. Germline V lookup: CDR1 MNHNY, CDR2 SVGAGI (reference sequence). V was clipped by 11 bases and J by 3 bases; unmatched bases: 13. Here the CDR3 DNA reads TGTGCCGGGGAGGGAGGGTCGGGAATCTACGAGCAGTACGTC. Its protein product is CAGEGGSGIYEQYV.

This clonotype was detected only a few times. This sequence joins TRBV6-1 and TRBJ2-7; 9 bases are shared with TRBD2. The germline CDR1 and CDR2 sequences are MNHNS and SASEGT. The CDR3 spans 13 residues. V lost 10 bases, J lost 3 bases, and 7 bases stayed unmatched. DNA for the CDR3: TGTGCCACCAACAGCGGGGGGTTCTACGAGCAGTACGTC. Protein sequence: CATNSGGFYEQYV.

J is TRBJ2-2 and V is TRBV12-3 or TRBV12-4, with 9 positions matching TRBD1. V shed 6 bases and J 1 base; nucleotides not matched to a gene: 6. This CDR3 region has 16 residues. CDR3 nucleotide sequence: TGTGCCAGCAGATACGGGACAGGGTGGAACACCGGGGAGCTGTTTTTT. Its protein is CASRYGTGWNTGELFF.

This clonotype was picked up many times. The chain uses TRBV7-9 and TRBJ2-3; unclear D gene. V dropped 5 bases and J dropped 0 bases, with 12 bases sitting between them. CDR1 SEHNR and CDR2 FQNEAQ come from the germline V gene (reference sequence). This CDR3 is 15 amino acids long. CDR3 residues: CASSRPSSSTDTQYF. The CDR3 DNA follows: TGTGCCAGCAGCCGACCCAGTTCTAGCACAGATACGCAGTATTTT.